The clone carrying this TCR beta chain has ten or more counts. The source of the sample is a study of early T cells in non-severe SARS-CoV-2 infection. From germline, CDR1 is SGHRS and CDR2 YFSETQ. The ends lost 0 bases at V and 4 bases at J; junction bases unmatched: 2. CDR3 size: 14 residues. cDNA molecules, individually, were tagged with unique molecular identifiers. TCRdb ran MiXCR on the 5' RACE reads and lists one entry per CDR3 protein. The sample has approximately 30,000 distinct CDR3 sequences, about 5% seen once. The J gene is TRBJ2-5, the V gene TRBV5-1; 8 bases fit TRBD1. The TCR was taken from an adult who was a healthcare worker with PCR-confirmed SARS-CoV-2 infection or an uninfected control (not recorded which). Sequencing input: whole blood. CDR3 coding DNA: TGCGCCAGCAGCTTGGCAGGGGGCCGAGAGACCCAGTACTTC. Translation: CASSLAGGRETQYF.